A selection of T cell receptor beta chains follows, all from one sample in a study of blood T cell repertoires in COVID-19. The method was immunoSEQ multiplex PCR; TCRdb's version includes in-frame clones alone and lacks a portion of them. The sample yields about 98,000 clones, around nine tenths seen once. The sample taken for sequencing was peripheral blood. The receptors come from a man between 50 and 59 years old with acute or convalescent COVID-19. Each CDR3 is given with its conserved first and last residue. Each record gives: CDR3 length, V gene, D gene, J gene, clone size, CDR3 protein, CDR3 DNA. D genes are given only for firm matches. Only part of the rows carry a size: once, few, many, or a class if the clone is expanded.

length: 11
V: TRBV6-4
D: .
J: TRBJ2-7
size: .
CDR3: CASSDGGRLLF
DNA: TGTGCCAGCAGTGACGGGGGGAGGCTTTTGTTC

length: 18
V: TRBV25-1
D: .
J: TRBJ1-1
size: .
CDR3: CASSDIRGEGGMNTEAFF
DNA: TGTGCCAGCAGTGACATAAGGGGGGAGGGCGGAATGAACACTGAAGCTTTCTTT

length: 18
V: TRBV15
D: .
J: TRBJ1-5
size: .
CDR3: CATSRAFPGHFSNQPQHF
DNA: TGTGCCACCAGCAGAGCCTTTCCGGGACACTTTAGCAATCAGCCCCAGCATTTT

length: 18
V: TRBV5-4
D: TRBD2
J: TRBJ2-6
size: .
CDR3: CASSLASGSGSGANVLTF
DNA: TGTGCCAGCAGCTTGGCTAGCGGGAGTGGTTCTGGGGCCAACGTCCTGACTTTC

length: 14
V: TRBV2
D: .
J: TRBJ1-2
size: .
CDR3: CASSSPRRGYGYTF
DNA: TGTGCCAGCAGTTCCCCCAGGAGGGGCTATGGCTACACCTTC

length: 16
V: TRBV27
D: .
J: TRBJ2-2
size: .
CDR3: CASSDRETGYTGELFF
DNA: TGTGCCAGCAGTGACCGGGAGACAGGGTACACCGGGGAGCTGTTTTTT

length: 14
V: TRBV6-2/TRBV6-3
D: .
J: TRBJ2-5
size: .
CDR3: CASSYSTARETQYF
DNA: TGTGCCAGCAGTTATTCGACAGCTAGAGAGACCCAGTACTTC

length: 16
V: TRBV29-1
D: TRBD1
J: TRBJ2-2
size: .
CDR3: CSVTIPGQGGAGELFF
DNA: TGCAGCGTAACCATTCCCGGACAGGGAGGAGCCGGGGAGCTGTTTTTT

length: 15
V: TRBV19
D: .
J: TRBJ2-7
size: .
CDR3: CASSISGGLSYEQYF
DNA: TGTGCCAGTAGTATATCTGGCGGGCTCTCCTACGAGCAGTACTTC

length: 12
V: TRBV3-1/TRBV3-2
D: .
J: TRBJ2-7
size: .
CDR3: CASSLLRGGQYF
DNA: TGTGCCAGCAGCCTACTCAGGGGCGGGCAGTACTTC

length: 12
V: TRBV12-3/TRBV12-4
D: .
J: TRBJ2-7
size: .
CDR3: CASSHRDYEQYF
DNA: TGTGCCAGCAGTCACCGGGACTACGAGCAGTACTTC

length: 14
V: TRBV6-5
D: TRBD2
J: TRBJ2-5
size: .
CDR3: CASRGGLGKETQYF
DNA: TGTGCCAGCAGAGGGGGACTAGGGAAGGAGACCCAGTACTTC

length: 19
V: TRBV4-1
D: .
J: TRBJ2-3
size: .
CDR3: CASSQDSWAGRPSTDTQYF
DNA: TGCGCCAGCAGCCAAGACAGTTGGGCGGGCCGGCCAAGCACAGATACGCAGTATTTT

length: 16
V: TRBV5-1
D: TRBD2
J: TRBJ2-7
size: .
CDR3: CASSLVAGAGSYEQYF
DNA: TGCGCCAGCAGCTTGGTAGCGGGAGCGGGGTCCTACGAGCAGTACTTC

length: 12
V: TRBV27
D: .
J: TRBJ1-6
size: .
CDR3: CASRDRRSPLHF
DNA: TGTGCCAGCAGAGACAGGCGGTCACCCCTCCACTTT

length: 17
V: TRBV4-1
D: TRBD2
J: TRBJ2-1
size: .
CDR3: CASSQLPGLAGYNEQFF
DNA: TGCGCCAGCAGCCAACTCCCGGGACTAGCGGGCTACAATGAGCAGTTCTTC

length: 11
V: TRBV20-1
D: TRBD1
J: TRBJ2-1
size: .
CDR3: CSARQGVMQFF
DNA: TGCAGTGCGCGACAGGGGGTTATGCAGTTCTTC

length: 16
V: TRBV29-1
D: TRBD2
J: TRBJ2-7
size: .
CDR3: CSVEDTGTSGTYEQYF
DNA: TGCAGCGTTGAAGATACCGGGACTAGCGGGACATACGAGCAGTACTTC

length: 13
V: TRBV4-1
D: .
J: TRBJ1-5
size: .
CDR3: CASSQDWSQPQHF
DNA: TGCGCCAGCAGCCAAGATTGGAGTCAGCCCCAGCATTTT

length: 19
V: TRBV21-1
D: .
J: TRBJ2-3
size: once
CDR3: CASSKERDRAWSDTDTQYF
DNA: TGTGCCAGCAGCAAAGAGAGGGACAGGGCTTGGAGTGACACAGATACGCAGTATTTT

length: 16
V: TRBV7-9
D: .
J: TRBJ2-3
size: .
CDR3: CASSLAYLATGDTQYF
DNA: TGTGCCAGCAGCTTAGCGTACCTAGCTACTGGAGATACGCAGTATTTT

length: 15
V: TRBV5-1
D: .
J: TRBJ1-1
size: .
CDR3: CASSSLTAGNTEAFF
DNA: TGCGCCAGCAGCTCTTTGACAGCGGGAAACACTGAAGCTTTCTTT

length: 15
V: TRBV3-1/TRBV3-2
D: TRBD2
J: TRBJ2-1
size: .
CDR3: CASRLRSSGYNEQFF
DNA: TGTGCCAGCAGGCTACGGTCTAGCGGCTACAATGAGCAGTTCTTC

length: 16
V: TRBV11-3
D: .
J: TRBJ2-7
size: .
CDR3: CASSSARDRAAYEQYF
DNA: TGTGCCAGCAGCTCCGCCAGGGATCGGGCCGCCTACGAGCAGTACTTC

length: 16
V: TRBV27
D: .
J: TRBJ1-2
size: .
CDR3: CASINPGREKGEGYTF
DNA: TGTGCCAGCATTAACCCGGGGAGGGAGAAAGGTGAAGGCTACACCTTC

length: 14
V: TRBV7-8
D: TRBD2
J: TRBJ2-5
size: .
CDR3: CASSRGGRGETQYF
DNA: TGTGCCAGCAGCCGGGGGGGAAGGGGAGAGACCCAGTACTTC

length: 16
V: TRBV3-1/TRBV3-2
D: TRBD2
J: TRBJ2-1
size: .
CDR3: CASSQSGTSPVHEQFF
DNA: TGTGCCAGCAGCCAGTCCGGGACTAGCCCCGTGCATGAGCAGTTCTTC

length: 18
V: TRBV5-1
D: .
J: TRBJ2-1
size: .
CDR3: CASSLKGEYIVPYNEQFF
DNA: TGCGCCAGCAGCTTGAAGGGGGAGTATATAGTCCCCTACAATGAGCAGTTCTTC

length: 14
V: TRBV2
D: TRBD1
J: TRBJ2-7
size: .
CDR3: CASSALTGAGEQYF
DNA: TGTGCCAGCAGTGCATTGACAGGGGCTGGCGAGCAGTACTTC

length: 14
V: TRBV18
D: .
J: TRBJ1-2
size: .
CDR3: CASSPLEREGGYTF
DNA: TGTGCCAGCTCGCCTCTCGAGAGGGAGGGTGGCTACACCTTC

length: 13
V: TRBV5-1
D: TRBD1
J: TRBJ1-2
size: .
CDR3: CASSFGQGYGYTF
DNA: TGCGCCAGCAGCTTCGGACAGGGATATGGCTACACCTTC

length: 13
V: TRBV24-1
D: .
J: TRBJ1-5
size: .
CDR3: CATGGSGNQPQHF
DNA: TGTGCCACCGGGGGCTCGGGCAATCAGCCCCAGCATTTT

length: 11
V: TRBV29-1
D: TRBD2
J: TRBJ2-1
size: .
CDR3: CSVPSGSSQFF
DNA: TGCAGCGTGCCGAGCGGGAGCAGCCAGTTCTTC

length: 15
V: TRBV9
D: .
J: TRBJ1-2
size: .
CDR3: CASSAETGSNYGYTF
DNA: TGTGCCAGCAGCGCCGAAACAGGAAGTAACTATGGCTACACCTTC

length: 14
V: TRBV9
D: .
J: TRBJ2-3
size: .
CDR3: CASSVPPIGGTQYF
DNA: TGTGCCAGCAGCGTACCCCCGATTGGCGGTACGCAGTATTTT

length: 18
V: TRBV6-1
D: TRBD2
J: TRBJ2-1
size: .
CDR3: CASSEQRRPLAGYNEQFF
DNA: TGTGCCAGCAGTGAACAACGACGACCACTAGCGGGTTACAATGAGCAGTTCTTC

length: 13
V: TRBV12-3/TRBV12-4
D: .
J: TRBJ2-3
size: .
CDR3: CASSLPSTDTQYF
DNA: TGTGCCAGCAGTCTCCCCAGTACAGATACGCAGTATTTT

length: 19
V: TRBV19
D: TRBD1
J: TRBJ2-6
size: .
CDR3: CASSIPRTGGVSGANVLTF
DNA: TGTGCCAGTAGTATACCCCGGACAGGAGGCGTCTCTGGGGCCAACGTCCTGACTTTC

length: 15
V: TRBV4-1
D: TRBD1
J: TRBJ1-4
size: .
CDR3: CASSQTGAPNEKLFF
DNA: TGCGCCAGCAGCCAGACAGGGGCCCCTAATGAAAAACTGTTTTTT

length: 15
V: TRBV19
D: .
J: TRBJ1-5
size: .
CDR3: CASTPEGGRDQPQHF
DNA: TGTGCCAGTACTCCCGAGGGGGGGCGGGATCAGCCCCAGCATTTT

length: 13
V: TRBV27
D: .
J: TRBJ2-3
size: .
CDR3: CASSLSARGPQYF
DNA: TGTGCCAGCAGTTTATCTGCACGCGGGCCGCAGTATTTT

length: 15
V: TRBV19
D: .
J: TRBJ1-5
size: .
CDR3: CASSDQWGGNQPQHF
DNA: TGTGCCAGTAGCGATCAGTGGGGAGGCAATCAGCCCCAGCATTTT

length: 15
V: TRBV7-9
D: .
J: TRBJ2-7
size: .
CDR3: CASSLPGVAAYEQYF
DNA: TGTGCCAGCAGTCTCCCGGGGGTGGCCGCCTACGAGCAGTACTTC

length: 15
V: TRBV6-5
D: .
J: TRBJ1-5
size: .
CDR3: CASSRQLTSNQPQHF
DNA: TGTGCCAGCAGCAGACAGCTAACTAGCAATCAGCCCCAGCATTTT

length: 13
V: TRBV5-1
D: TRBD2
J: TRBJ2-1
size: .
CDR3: CATASGRDNEQFF
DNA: TGCGCAACCGCTAGCGGGAGAGACAATGAGCAGTTCTTC

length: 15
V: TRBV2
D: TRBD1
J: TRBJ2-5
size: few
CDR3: CASIGREGDRETQYF
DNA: TGTGCCAGCATCGGCAGGGAAGGGGACAGAGAGACCCAGTACTTC

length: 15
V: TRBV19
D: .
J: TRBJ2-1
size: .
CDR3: CASSIVLASYNEQFF
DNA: TGTGCCAGTAGTATAGTTCTAGCGTCCTACAATGAGCAGTTCTTC

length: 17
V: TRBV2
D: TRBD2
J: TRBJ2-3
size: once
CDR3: CASSDLGNSGITDTQYF
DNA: TGTGCCAGCAGTGATCTTGGTAATAGCGGGATCACAGATACGCAGTATTTT

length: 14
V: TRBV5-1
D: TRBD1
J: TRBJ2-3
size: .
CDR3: CATSGTGGTDTQYF
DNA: TGCGCCACCTCCGGGACAGGGGGCACAGATACGCAGTATTTT